This passage covers 10 T cell receptor beta chains from one sample sequenced in a study of response to subunit inactivated influenza vaccine. TCRdb used MiXCR to reprocess the RT-PCR reads, holding one entry per CDR3 protein. The repertoire holds around 200,000 distinct CDR3 sequences, with around 9% as singletons. The sample in question was non-naive T cells sorted from PBMCs, obtained on the day of vaccination. All receptors derive from a man over 45 who received an inactivated influenza vaccine.

This clonotype was counted between two and nine times. The gene calls are TRBV5-1 and TRBJ2-7, with 7 bases fitting TRBD2. Trimming cost V 3 bases and J 7 bases; bases outside gene matches: 7. This CDR3 region has 13 residues. Germline CDR1 reads SGHRS; CDR2 reads YFSETQ. The CDR3 sequence: CASSSRETGEQYF. The CDR3, as DNA: TGCGCCAGCAGCTCGCGGGAGACTGGGGAGCAGTACTTC.

This clonotype was seen ten or more times. This sequence joins TRBV6-2 or TRBV6-3 and TRBJ1-2; TRBD1 matches at 7 bases. Looked up from germline, CDR1 is MNHEY and CDR2 is SVGEGT. V gave up 7 bases and J gave up 4 bases; unmatched junction bases: 6. This CDR3 region has 13 residues. CDR3 loop: CASTRDSSYGYTF. CDR3 DNA: TGTGCCAGCACCCGGGACAGTTCCTATGGCTACACCTTC.

The chain is built from TRBV20-1 and TRBJ2-2, with D perhaps TRBD1 (6 bases). The ends were cut back, 6 bases at V and 1 base at J, with 18 bases in the middle. The germline V gene has CDR1 DFQATT and CDR2 SNEGSKA (reference sequence). The length of the CDR3 is 16 residues. CDR3 in DNA: TGCAGTGCGAGCAACGCCGTGACAGGGAACACCGGGGAGCTGTTTTTT. This gives the protein CSASNAVTGNTGELFF.

This clonotype was counted at least ten times. This rearrangement joins TRBV12-3 or TRBV12-4 to TRBJ2-3; D may be TRBD1 or TRBD2 (5 bases each). There are 17 residues in the CDR3. V shed 7 bases and J shed 1 base, with 21 bases lying between them. This CDR3 reads CASTDRRGRTGTDTQYF. CDR3 bases: TGTGCCAGCACCGACCGCCGGGGCCGAACGGGCACAGATACGCAGTATTTT.

This clonotype was found a few times. This chain links TRBV3-1 with TRBJ1-5; TRBD1 agrees at 10 bases. Germline V gene lookup returns CDR1 LGHDT and CDR2 YNNKEL (reference sequence). CDR3 size: 18 residues. Trimming took 1 base from V and 0 from J; bases not matched to a gene: 6. The CDR3 protein is CASSQGQGALVSNQPQHF. The CDR3 coding sequence is TGTGCCAGCAGCCAAGGACAGGGGGCTCTAGTTAGCAATCAGCCCCAGCATTTT. The whole variable domain, filled in from reference TRBV3-1 and TRBJ1-5, reads DTAVSQTPKYLVTQMGNDKSIKCEQNLGHDTMYWYKQDSKKFLKIMFSYNNKELIINETVPNRFSPKSPDKAHLNLHINSLELGDSAVYFCASSQGQGALVSNQPQHFGDGTRLSIL.

This clonotype was found a few times. V usage is TRBV11-2 and J usage is TRBJ2-7, with 8 positions matching TRBD1. CDR3 size: 13 residues. Trimming removed 4 bases from V and 6 bases from J; junction bases left unmatched: 5. In germline, CDR1 is SGHAT, CDR2 FQNNGV. The CDR3 loop reads CASSSDRGGEQYF. The CDR3 DNA is TGTGCCAGCAGCTCAGACAGGGGTGGCGAGCAGTACTTC.

This clonotype was counted at least ten times. The V and J genes are TRBV3-1 and TRBJ2-3, with D perhaps matching TRBD2 (5 bases). The CDR3 length is 15 residues. Germline assignment: CDR1 LGHDT and CDR2 YNNKEL (reference sequence). Trimming removed 2 bases from V and 4 bases from J, with 13 bases in between. The CDR3 is CASSQFLADSDTQYF. The CDR3 DNA is TGTGCCAGCAGCCAATTCCTAGCAGATTCAGATACGCAGTATTTT.

This chain links TRBV20-1 with TRBJ2-1, with D perhaps matching TRBD2 (5 bases). The V end was cut by 7 bases, the J end by 10 bases, with 11 bases between. CDR1 and CDR2 from the germline V gene are DFQATT and SNEGSKA (reference sequence). CDR3 length: 10 residues. The CDR3 protein is CSVATTEQFF. The CDR3 DNA is TGCAGTGTCGCGACTACCGAGCAGTTCTTC.

This chain joins TRBV27 and TRBJ1-2, with 7 bases that match TRBD1. Trimming removed 7 bases from V and 14 bases from J; junction bases left unmatched: 16. The CDR3 has 13 residues. Germline-derived CDR1 and CDR2 are MNHEY and SMNVEV (reference sequence). Here the CDR3 reads CASKAGGGLVVTF. CDR3 in DNA: TGTGCCAGCAAGGCGGGAGGGGGCCTGGTGGTAACCTTC.

V and J are TRBV24-1 and TRBJ2-7, with D perhaps matching TRBD2 (5 bases). This CDR3 is 15 amino acids long. Per germline, CDR1 KGHDR and CDR2 SFDVKD. The V and J ends lost 3 bases and 3 bases respectively, with 14 bases between them. CDR3 nucleotides: TGTGCCACCAGTGATCCCCGGGCGGGCGGCTACGAGCAGTACTTC. The encoded protein is CATSDPRAGGYEQYF.